The rows below give T cell receptor beta chains drawn from one sample of a study of technical replicates of blood from a handful of donors. Profiled with immunoSEQ multiplex PCR; TCRdb holds only in-frame clones, not every one. This sample yields 91,000 or so clones, of which roughly 96% are seen a single time; about 0.26% belongs to the top ten. The sequenced sample was T cells isolated from PBMCs. The receptors were sampled from a human donor in good health. Both conserved end residues are part of each CDR3. A D gene is named only where the DNA matches it firmly. Clone size appears in some rows only: once, few, many, or a class for an expanded clone.

d_gene: NA
abundance: once
v_gene: TRBV7-6
j_gene: TRBJ2-3
CDR3aa: CASSPVGGTSTDTQYF
CDR3nt: TGTGCCAGCAGCCCGGTAGGCGGGACTAGCACAGATACGCAGTATTTT

d_gene: NA
abundance: NA
v_gene: TRBV28
j_gene: TRBJ2-7
CDR3aa: CATKALDNHYEQYF
CDR3nt: TGTGCCACCAAAGCCCTCGACAACCACTACGAGCAGTACTTC

d_gene: TRBD2
abundance: once
v_gene: TRBV4-2
j_gene: TRBJ2-2
CDR3aa: CASSPESGGSILTGELFF
CDR3nt: TGTGCCAGCAGCCCTGAGAGCGGGGGCAGCATACTAACCGGGGAGCTGTTTTTT

d_gene: NA
abundance: NA
v_gene: TRBV5-1
j_gene: TRBJ2-3
CDR3aa: CASSFGQLTDTQYF
CDR3nt: TGCGCCAGCAGCTTCGGACAGCTCACAGATACGCAGTATTTT

d_gene: TRBD1
abundance: NA
v_gene: TRBV11-2
j_gene: TRBJ1-1
CDR3aa: CASSSDRHTEAFF
CDR3nt: TGTGCCAGCAGCTCGGACAGGCACACTGAAGCTTTCTTT

d_gene: NA
abundance: NA
v_gene: TRBV6-1
j_gene: TRBJ2-7
CDR3aa: CASSGITNYEQYF
CDR3nt: TGTGCCAGCAGTGGAATAACAAACTACGAGCAGTACTTC

d_gene: TRBD2
abundance: once
v_gene: TRBV7-2
j_gene: TRBJ2-7
CDR3aa: CASSPGLARGFYEQYF
CDR3nt: TGTGCCAGCAGCCCCGGACTAGCGCGAGGGTTCTACGAGCAGTACTTC

d_gene: TRBD1
abundance: NA
v_gene: TRBV7-9
j_gene: TRBJ2-7
CDR3aa: CASTSNSYRGRRYEQYF
CDR3nt: TGTGCCAGCACCTCTAACTCTTACAGGGGGAGAAGGTACGAGCAGTACTTC

d_gene: NA
abundance: NA
v_gene: TRBV2
j_gene: TRBJ1-1
CDR3aa: CASSEYGGAFF
CDR3nt: TGTGCCAGCAGTGAATACGGGGGGGCTTTCTTT

d_gene: TRBD2
abundance: NA
v_gene: TRBV9
j_gene: TRBJ2-7
CDR3aa: CASSVGGSSYEQYF
CDR3nt: TGTGCCAGCAGCGTAGGCGGGAGCTCCTACGAGCAGTACTTC

d_gene: NA
abundance: NA
v_gene: TRBV28
j_gene: TRBJ2-3
CDR3aa: CASSLWGVGKVQLDGPLTDTQYF
CDR3nt: TGTGCCAGCTCCTTATGGGGGGTCGGCAAGGTCCAACTTGACGGTCCCCTCACAGATACGCAGTATTTT

d_gene: TRBD1
abundance: NA
v_gene: TRBV9
j_gene: TRBJ1-1
CDR3aa: CATPQGGANTEAFF
CDR3nt: TGTGCCACCCCCCAGGGGGGCGCGAACACTGAAGCTTTCTTT

d_gene: NA
abundance: NA
v_gene: TRBV9
j_gene: TRBJ1-6
CDR3aa: CASSVAVVNSPLHF
CDR3nt: TGTGCCAGCAGCGTAGCCGTAGTTAATTCACCCCTCCACTTT

d_gene: TRBD2
abundance: once
v_gene: TRBV9
j_gene: TRBJ2-2
CDR3aa: CASSVGPSGRGAGELFF
CDR3nt: TGTGCCAGCAGCGTAGGACCTAGCGGGAGGGGAGCCGGGGAGCTGTTTTTT

d_gene: NA
abundance: NA
v_gene: TRBV29-1
j_gene: TRBJ1-3
CDR3aa: CSVEGARDGRNTIYF
CDR3nt: TGCAGCGTTGAAGGAGCTCGGGATGGGCGAAACACCATATATTTT

d_gene: NA
abundance: few
v_gene: TRBV7-9
j_gene: TRBJ2-1
CDR3aa: CASSLGTGTYNEQFF
CDR3nt: TGTGCCAGCAGCTTAGGTACAGGGACCTACAATGAGCAGTTCTTC

d_gene: TRBD2
abundance: NA
v_gene: TRBV7-6
j_gene: TRBJ2-3
CDR3aa: CASSLDLAGGLDTQYF
CDR3nt: TGTGCCAGCAGCTTAGACCTAGCGGGGGGCCTGGATACGCAGTATTTT

d_gene: NA
abundance: NA
v_gene: TRBV27
j_gene: TRBJ2-7
CDR3aa: CASSLGGAPFYEQYF
CDR3nt: TGTGCCAGCAGTTTAGGCGGGGCCCCCTTCTACGAGCAGTACTTC

d_gene: NA
abundance: NA
v_gene: TRBV29-1
j_gene: TRBJ2-1
CDR3aa: CSVEPTPGSSYNEQFF
CDR3nt: TGCAGCGTTGAACCCACCCCGGGGAGCTCCTACAATGAGCAGTTCTTC

d_gene: NA
abundance: NA
v_gene: TRBV7-2
j_gene: TRBJ2-3
CDR3aa: CASSYTGASTDTQYF
CDR3nt: TGTGCCAGCAGCTATACTGGGGCAAGCACAGATACGCAGTATTTT

d_gene: TRBD2
abundance: NA
v_gene: TRBV27
j_gene: TRBJ2-5
CDR3aa: CASAPLAGGQETQYF
CDR3nt: TGTGCCAGCGCACCGCTAGCGGGAGGACAAGAGACCCAGTACTTC

d_gene: NA
abundance: NA
v_gene: TRBV12-2
j_gene: TRBJ2-2
CDR3aa: CASRLAPQGVGNKGGELFF
CDR3nt: TGTGCAAGTCGCTTAGCGCCACAGGGGGTTGGAAACAAGGGCGGGGAGCTGTTTTTT

d_gene: NA
abundance: NA
v_gene: TRBV10-2
j_gene: TRBJ2-5
CDR3aa: CASSESILETQYF
CDR3nt: TGCGCCAGCAGTGAGTCAATACTAGAGACCCAGTACTTC

d_gene: TRBD1
abundance: NA
v_gene: TRBV9
j_gene: TRBJ1-2
CDR3aa: CASSKYSTGTGESNYGYTF
CDR3nt: TGTGCCAGCAGCAAGTACTCAACCGGGACAGGGGAGAGTAACTATGGCTACACCTTC